This T cell receptor beta chain was identified in a study of blood T cell repertoires in COVID-19. V shed 11 bases and J 4 bases; nucleotides not matched to a gene: 8. The CDR3 is made up of 13 amino acids. CDR1 is SNHLY and CDR2 is FYNNEI in the germline V gene. Generated by immunoSEQ multiplex PCR, the TCRdb table keeps only in-frame clones and is missing some. This repertoire shows roughly 280,000 clones, approximately 90% found once; its top ten account for approximately 4%. This sequence joins TRBV2 and TRBJ2-1; 7 bases line up with TRBD2. Sequenced material: PBMCs or T cells enriched from blood (not recorded which). This receptor was taken from a woman in her 30s with acute COVID-19. This CDR3 reads CASRAGEYNEQFF. The CDR3 nucleotides are TGTGCCTCGAGGGCGGGGGAATACAATGAGCAGTTCTTC. Full variable domain (remainder filled in from reference TRBV2 and TRBJ2-1): EPEVTQTPSHQVTQMGQEVILRCVPISNHLYFYWYRQILGQKVEFLVSFYNNEISEKSEIFDDQFSVERPDGSNFTLKIRSTKLEDSAMYFCASRAGEYNEQFFGPGTRLTVL.